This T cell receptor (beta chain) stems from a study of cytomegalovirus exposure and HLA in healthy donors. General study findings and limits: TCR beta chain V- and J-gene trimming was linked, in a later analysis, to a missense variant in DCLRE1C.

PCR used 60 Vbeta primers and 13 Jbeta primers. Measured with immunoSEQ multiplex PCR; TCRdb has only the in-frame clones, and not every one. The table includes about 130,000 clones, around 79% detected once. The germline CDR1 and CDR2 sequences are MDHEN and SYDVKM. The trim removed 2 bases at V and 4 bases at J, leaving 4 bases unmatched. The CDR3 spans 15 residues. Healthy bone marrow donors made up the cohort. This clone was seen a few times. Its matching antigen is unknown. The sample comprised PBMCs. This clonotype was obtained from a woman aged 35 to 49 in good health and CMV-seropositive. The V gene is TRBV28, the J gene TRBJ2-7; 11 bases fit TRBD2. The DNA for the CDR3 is TGTGCCAGCAGTTTAGGGCTAGCGGGAGGTTACGAGCAGTACTTC. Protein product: CASSLGLAGGYEQYF.